This T cell receptor beta chain was sequenced during a study of T cells in Graves' hyperthyroidism and ophthalmopathy. Study background: At the time of initial diagnosis and before any treatment, peripheral blood was collected. Study outcomes and limitations: Expanded thyroid clonotypes (above 0.001) were mostly also found in blood.

The V gene lost 6 bases and the J gene lost 1 base, with 15 bases spanning the gap. The CDR3 covers 15 residues. RNA transcripts were the template for amplifying TCR beta CDR3 regions. Primed by the HTBI set, a first-round RT-PCR was run on the TCR CDR3. One entry per CDR3 protein results from TCRdb running MiXCR on the multiplex PCR reads. The sample carries some 350,000 distinct CDR3 sequences, 15% to 18% recorded once. Newly diagnosed hyperthyroidism, duration under 2 months, in patients aged 18 to 65. Patients having uncontrolled infection, another autoimmune disease, pregnancy or lactation were not included. This clonotype was seen ten or more times. Its antigen is undetermined.

The rearrangement joins TRBV12-3 or TRBV12-4 to TRBJ1-1, with D possibly matching TRBD1 (6 bases). Material: blood. The TCR was taken from a woman under 30 with Graves' hyperthyroidism that later progressed to Graves' ophthalmopathy. The DNA for the CDR3 is TGTGCCAGCAGGCTACAGGGAGGTTGGAACACTGAAGCTTTCTTT. Translated: CASRLQGGWNTEAFF.